The 27 T cell receptor beta chains given below trace back to one sample, sequenced in a study of CD8 T cells in ankylosing spondylitis. Their antigen targets remain unknown. Points from the study as a whole: Seemingly characteristic of ankylosing spondylitis blood was a TCR beta motif consisting of about 8 highly homologous variants.

MiXCR, applied by TCRdb to the 5' RACE reads, yields one record per CDR3 protein. This table holds about 700,000 distinct CDR3 sequences, 19% found once. Sequenced input: blood, either unsorted or a sorted T cell fraction (not recorded which). The receptors here all came from a male donor with ankylosing spondylitis.

The chain couples TRBV5-1 to TRBJ2-1; 9 bases are shared with TRBD1. Per the germline V gene, CDR1 is SGHRS and CDR2 is YFSETQ. This CDR3 spans 15 amino acids. The V segment lost 0 bases and the J segment 8 bases; nucleotides outside the gene matches: 6. The CDR3 is CASSLEGQGEDEQFF. DNA for the CDR3: TGCGCCAGCAGCTTGGAGGGACAGGGAGAGGATGAGCAGTTCTTC.

This chain connects TRBV19 to TRBJ1-5; 11 nucleotides agree with TRBD1. This CDR3 contains 14 residues. Per germline, CDR1 LNHDA and CDR2 SQIVND (reference sequence). The junction had 4 bases not matched to a gene; V was cut back by 5 bases and J by 7 bases. The CDR3 loop reads CASSRTGGMQPQHF. The CDR3 DNA sequence: TGTGCCAGTAGTCGGACAGGGGGCATGCAGCCCCAGCATTTT.

Only a few counts were recorded for this clonotype. The chain recombines TRBV12-5 with TRBJ1-5; weak D call: TRBD1 (6 bases). V was pared by 1 base and J by 4 bases, with 14 bases between. This CDR3 spans 16 amino acids. CDR1 and CDR2 (germline): LGHNT, FRNRAP. The CDR3 spells CASGLALRDTNQPQHF. The CDR3 DNA sequence: TGTGCTAGTGGTTTGGCACTCCGGGACACAAATCAGCCCCAGCATTTT.

The genes are TRBV20-1 and TRBJ2-1; D gene unclear. CDR3 size: 10 residues. V dropped 5 bases and J dropped 5 bases, with 4 bases sitting between them. Germline V CDR1 and CDR2: DFQATT, SNEGSKA (reference sequence). CDR3 DNA: TGCAGTGCTGTGAACAATGAGCAGTTCTTC. Amino acids: CSAVNNEQFF.

This sequence joins TRBV28 and TRBJ1-1; no firm D call. The V gene's germline CDR1 is MDHEN and CDR2 SYDVKM. The CDR3 sequence is 15 residues long. Trimming shortened V by 5 bases and J by 1 base, and 14 bases separated the two germline ends. The CDR3 here is CASSASGEANTEAFF. DNA of the CDR3: TGTGCCAGCAGTGCCTCCGGGGAAGCGAACACTGAAGCTTTCTTT. Filled out from reference TRBV28 and TRBJ1-1, the complete variable domain reads DVKVTQSSRYLVKRTGEKVFLECVQDMDHENMFWYRQDPGLGLRLIYFSYDVKMKEKGDIPEGYSVSREKKERFSLILESASTNQTSMYLCASSASGEANTEAFFGQGTRLTVV.

The chain links TRBV24-1 to TRBJ2-2; TRBD2 is a possible D gene (5 bases). V was clipped by 4 bases and J by 4 bases, with 12 bases between them. The CDR3 length is 15 residues. The germline CDR1 and CDR2 sequences are KGHDR and SFDVKD. CDR3 region: CATSETGLGTGELFF. The CDR3 DNA is TGTGCCACCAGTGAGACCGGACTCGGCACCGGGGAGCTGTTTTTT.

This clonotype was detected a few times. The chain combines TRBV6-6 with TRBJ2-7; D may correspond to TRBD1 or TRBD2 (5 bases each). The CDR3 has 13 residues. Per the germline V gene, CDR1 is MNHNY and CDR2 is SVGAGI (reference sequence). V was cut by 7 bases and J by 1 base, with 11 bases left in between. The CDR3 spells CASKRWGSYEQYF. CDR3 DNA sequence: TGTGCCAGCAAGAGGTGGGGGTCCTACGAGCAGTACTTC.

This clonotype was detected a few times. This rearrangement joins TRBV19 to TRBJ2-7; possible D gene TRBD1, 5 bases. V was cut by 4 bases and J by 4 bases, with 11 bases left in between. There are 13 residues in the CDR3. The V gene's germline CDR1 is LNHDA and CDR2 SQIVND (reference sequence). DNA for the CDR3: TGTGCCAGTAGTAGGGGCACCCATTACGAGCAGTACTTC. Translation: CASSRGTHYEQYF.

This clonotype was seen a handful of times. This rearrangement joins TRBV12-3 or TRBV12-4 to TRBJ2-2; D perhaps matches TRBD2 (5 bases). Trimming removed 7 bases from V and 2 bases from J, with 17 bases in between. The CDR3 is 16 amino acids. The CDR3 nucleotides read TGTGCCAGCAACAGATTTGGGAGCGGTAACACCGGGGAGCTGTTTTTT. This codes for CASNRFGSGNTGELFF.

The CDR3 region is CASSSPGEGPRGQLFF. The CDR3 DNA sequence: TGTGCCAGCAGTTCCCCGGGTGAGGGGCCGAGGGGACAACTGTTTTTT. The chain joins TRBV28 to TRBJ1-4, with D possibly matching TRBD1 (5 bases). CDR3 length equals 16 residues. From germline, CDR1 is MDHEN and CDR2 SYDVKM. Trimming removed 4 bases from V and 12 bases from J, with 24 bases in between. Full variable domain (rest looked up from reference TRBV28 and TRBJ1-4): DVKVTQSSRYLVKRTGEKVFLECVQDMDHENMFWYRQDPGLGLRLIYFSYDVKMKEKGDIPEGYSVSREKKERFSLILESASTNQTSMYLCASSSPGEGPRGQLFFGSGTQLSVL.

This clonotype was seen more than once but under ten times. This chain links TRBV7-4 with TRBJ2-7; 10 nucleotides match TRBD1. CDR1 and CDR2 from the germline V gene are SGHVT and SQSDAQ. The trim removed 6 bases at V and 1 base at J, leaving 6 bases unmatched. The CDR3 length is 15 residues. The CDR3 region has the DNA TGTGCCAGCAGACCCGGACAGGGGGAATCCTACGAGCAGTACTTC. This translates into CASRPGQGESYEQYF. The whole variable domain, filled in from reference TRBV7-4 and TRBJ2-7, reads GAGVSQSPRYKVAKRGRDVALRCDSISGHVTLYWYRQTLGQGSEVLTYSQSDAQRDKSGRPSGRFSAERPERSVSTLKIQRTEQGDSAVYLCASRPGQGESYEQYFGPGTRLTVT.

Only a few counts were recorded for this clonotype. This chain links TRBV4-3 with TRBJ2-7; D could derive from TRBD1 or TRBD2 (5 bases each). Per the germline V gene, CDR1 is LGHNA and CDR2 is YSLEER. V gave up 0 bases and J gave up 3 bases, with 9 bases separating them. The CDR3 length is 14 residues. This chain's CDR3 is CASSQDRGNYEQYF. In DNA form, the CDR3 reads TGCGCCAGCAGCCAAGACCGGGGCAACTACGAGCAGTACTTC.

This clonotype was picked up a small number of times. The rearrangement uses TRBV11-2 and TRBJ2-7; D gene uncertain. The germline V gene has CDR1 SGHAT and CDR2 FQNNGV. V dropped 1 base and J dropped 2 bases, with 12 bases sitting between them. The CDR3 is 15 residues long. The chain's CDR3 is CASSLGVDWTYEQYF. The CDR3 DNA reads TGTGCCAGCAGCTTAGGCGTAGACTGGACCTACGAGCAGTACTTC.

The chain employs TRBV7-9 and TRBJ2-7; 8 bases align to TRBD2. Germline CDR1 is SEHNR and CDR2 is FQNEAQ (reference sequence). The CDR3 totals 16 residues. J was trimmed by 1 base and V by 4 bases; bases with no gene match: 9. As DNA, the CDR3 is TGTGCCAGCAGCTCGTCCCGGGAGGGAAATTCCTACGAGCAGTACTTC. As protein: CASSSSREGNSYEQYF.

This clonotype was picked up a small number of times. V usage is TRBV18 and J usage is TRBJ2-3; no definite D call. The CDR3 totals 16 residues. Trimming cost V 3 bases and J 2 bases, with 15 bases left between them. The germline CDR1 and CDR2 sequences are KGHSH and LQKENI. DNA of the CDR3: TGTGCCAGCTCACCCAAACAACTGGGCACCACAGATACGCAGTATTTT. Its translation is CASSPKQLGTTDTQYF.

There are a few counts of this clonotype. This chain joins TRBV11-2 and TRBJ2-1; 7 bases line up with TRBD1. Germline V gene sequence: CDR1 SGHAT, CDR2 FQNNGV. This CDR3 spans 16 amino acids. V was pared by 5 bases and J by 2 bases, with 9 bases of the junction left unmatched. In DNA, the CDR3 is TGTGCCAGCAGCCGCACCTCCGGGACAGCCTACAATGAGCAGTTCTTC. Protein: CASSRTSGTAYNEQFF. Using reference TRBV11-2 and TRBJ2-1 for the parts outside the CDR3, the full variable domain is EAGVAQSPRYKIIEKRQSVAFWCNPISGHATLYWYQQILGQGPKLLIQFQNNGVVDDSQLPKDRFSAERLKGVDSTLKIQPAKLEDSAVYLCASSRTSGTAYNEQFFGPGTRLTVL.

The V call is TRBV7-2, the J call TRBJ2-7; D perhaps matches TRBD2 (7 bases). Trimming shortened V by 5 bases and J by 0 bases, and 17 bases separated the two germline ends. Germline assignment: CDR1 SGHTA and CDR2 FQGNSA. The CDR3 is 16 residues long. This chain's CDR3 is CASSLGWGGGSYEQYF. For the CDR3, the DNA is TGTGCCAGCAGCCTAGGATGGGGAGGGGGCTCCTACGAGCAGTACTTC.

The chain has TRBV6-1 and TRBJ1-6, with a tentative D call TRBD1 (5 bases). The CDR3 consists of 14 residues. V lost 2 bases and J 6 bases, leaving 8 bases between the germline ends. In germline, CDR1 is MNHNS, CDR2 SASEGT. CDR3 nucleotide sequence: TGTGCCAGCAGTGAAAGGGGAGGTAATTCACCCCTCCACTTT. As protein: CASSERGGNSPLHF.

This clonotype was recorded a few times. The chain recombines TRBV5-8 with TRBJ1-4; D may be TRBD1 (6 bases). Looked up from germline, CDR1 is SGHTS and CDR2 is YDEGEE. This CDR3 is built from 17 residues. Trimming took off 0 bases at V and 0 bases at J, with 12 bases between the two ends. The CDR3 reads CASSLAPGGATNEKLFF. In DNA form, the CDR3 reads TGTGCCAGCAGCTTGGCCCCCGGGGGCGCAACTAATGAAAAACTGTTTTTT.

This chain links TRBV14 with TRBJ1-2, with TRBD1 identical over 11 bases. The CDR3 spans 14 residues. The V gene end was trimmed by 4 bases and the J gene end by 7 bases; junction bases not matched to a gene: 5. The V gene's germline CDR1 is SGHDN and CDR2 FVKESK. The CDR3 DNA sequence: TGTGCCAGCAGCCTAGGGACAGGGGGGCTTGGCTACACCTTC. Translation: CASSLGTGGLGYTF.

This clonotype was counted a few times. The gene calls are TRBV5-5 and TRBJ2-7; D uncertain. Trimming took off 0 bases at V and 2 bases at J, with 9 bases between the two ends. CDR1 and CDR2 from the germline V gene are SGHKS and YYEKEE (reference sequence). The CDR3 length is 14 residues. DNA for the CDR3: TGTGCCAGCAGCTTGGATCCAGTCCCCTACGAGCAGTACTTC. Translated: CASSLDPVPYEQYF.

This clonotype was recorded only once. The V call is TRBV4-3, the J call TRBJ2-1, with 8 positions matching TRBD2. The V gene end was trimmed by 3 bases and the J gene end by 0 bases; junction bases not matched to a gene: 16. The germline V gene has CDR1 LGHNA and CDR2 YSLEER. This CDR3 is 20 amino acids long. The CDR3 bases are TGCGCCAGCAGCCATCACTGGGGTGGTAGCGGGGTCAGCTCCTACAATGAGCAGTTCTTC. It translates to CASSHHWGGSGVSSYNEQFF.

This clonotype was seen only a few times. The CDR3 DNA reads as TGTGCCAGCAGCCTCCAACAGGGGGCCAACGTCCTGACTTTC. Its translation: CASSLQQGANVLTF. The chain links TRBV7-2 to TRBJ2-6, with unresolved D. Trimming took off 5 bases at V and 4 bases at J, with 9 bases between the two ends. The CDR3 has 14 residues. The V gene's germline CDR1 is SGHTA and CDR2 FQGNSA.

The V and J genes are TRBV5-1 and TRBJ2-7; tentative D call: TRBD2 (5 bases). The CDR3 spans 14 residues. The V and J ends lost 1 base and 5 bases respectively, with 13 bases between them. Per the germline V gene, CDR1 is SGHRS and CDR2 is YFSETQ. This CDR3 reads CASSLYGRRDEQYF. For the CDR3, the DNA is TGCGCCAGCAGCTTGTACGGACGGCGGGACGAGCAGTACTTC.

This clonotype was found a few times. V and J are TRBV20-1 and TRBJ2-5; the match to TRBD2 covers 8 bases. Germline V lookup: CDR1 DFQATT, CDR2 SNEGSKA (reference sequence). V trimming: 5 bases; J trimming: 5 bases; junction bases outside the gene matches: 10. CDR3 length equals 14 residues. The CDR3 region is CSAARTSLGETQYF. Here the CDR3 DNA reads TGCAGTGCTGCCAGGACTAGCCTTGGGGAGACCCAGTACTTC.

In its sample, this clonotype was seen many times. The rearrangement joins TRBV5-1 to TRBJ1-1; 7 bases map to TRBD1. V was clipped by 0 bases and J by 1 base; unmatched bases: 3. This CDR3 has 15 residues. The germline V gene has CDR1 SGHRS and CDR2 YFSETQ. The chain's CDR3 is CASSLDGTENTEAFF. DNA for the CDR3: TGCGCCAGCAGCTTGGATGGGACAGAGAACACTGAAGCTTTCTTT.

This clonotype was counted ten times or more. The rearrangement joins TRBV5-1 to TRBJ2-4; TRBD2 is a possible D gene (6 bases). Between the trimmed V and J ends, which lost 0 bases and 6 bases, there was a span of 16 bases. Germline CDR1 reads SGHRS; CDR2 reads YFSETQ. The length of the CDR3 is 16 residues. In DNA form, the CDR3 reads TGCGCCAGCAGCTTGGCTCCCCTGTCGGGGGTAAACATTCAGTACTTC. Protein: CASSLAPLSGVNIQYF.